This entry lists 27 T cell receptor beta chains sequenced from one sample in a study of blood T cell repertoires in COVID-19. The repertoire was sequenced with immunoSEQ multiplex PCR; TCRdb's copy has only in-frame clones and lacks some. The sample records some 74,000 clones, approximately 78% being singletons. Source material: peripheral blood. The receptors were gathered from an elderly woman with active or convalescent COVID-19.

This clone was recorded a few times. The gene calls are TRBV28 and TRBJ1-5; TRBD1 matches at 7 bases. Germline assignment: CDR1 MDHEN and CDR2 SYDVKM. With V trimmed by 6 bases and J by 2 bases, 13 bases remained unmatched. The length of the CDR3 is 17 residues. In DNA, the CDR3 is TGTGCCAGCAGGTCGGGCAGGGGACAGATCGGCAATCAGCCCCAGCATTTT. Its translation: CASRSGRGQIGNQPQHF.

This chain connects TRBV7-2 to TRBJ2-5; 12 bases are shared with TRBD2. This CDR3 has 18 amino acids. CDR1 SGHTA and CDR2 FQGNSA come from the germline V gene. The J segment lost 5 bases and the V segment lost 4 bases, leaving 14 bases of the junction unmatched. This CDR3 reads CASSSTTLAGGPRETQYF. The CDR3 bases are TGTGCCAGCAGCTCAACAACCCTAGCGGGAGGGCCTAGGGAGACCCAGTACTTC.

This clone was seen only once. The J gene is TRBJ1-3, the V gene TRBV5-8, with TRBD1 identical over 9 bases. Germline lookup yields CDR1 SGHTS and CDR2 YDEGEE. The CDR3 is made up of 16 amino acids. V shed 4 bases and J 0 bases; nucleotides not matched to a gene: 5. In nucleotides, the CDR3 is TGTGCCAGCAGCACGGGACAGGGCTACTCTGGAAACACCATATATTTT. It is translated as CASSTGQGYSGNTIYF.

This clone was picked up a small number of times. The rearrangement joins TRBV5-5 to TRBJ2-1; no reliable D call. CDR3 length equals 15 residues. The germline gives CDR1 SGHKS, CDR2 YYEKEE (reference sequence). V lost 0 bases, J lost 2 bases, and 9 bases lay in between. The DNA of the CDR3 is TGTGCCAGCAGCTTGGCACAGAACACCTACAATGAGCAGTTCTTC. Translation: CASSLAQNTYNEQFF.

The rearrangement joins TRBV18 to TRBJ2-1, with 13 bases aligning to TRBD2. Germline CDR1 and CDR2: KGHSH and LQKENI. This CDR3 spans 16 amino acids. V trimming: 3 bases; J trimming: 5 bases; junction bases outside the gene matches: 4. The CDR3 DNA reads as TGTGCCAGCTCACCGCTGACTAGCGGGGGGAACAATGAGCAGTTCTTC. It encodes CASSPLTSGGNNEQFF.

This chain joins TRBV19 and TRBJ1-1, with TRBD1 matching 7 bases. V shed 5 bases and J 1 base; nucleotides not matched to a gene: 1. The germline V gene encodes CDR1 LNHDA and CDR2 SQIVND (reference sequence). This CDR3 is 13 amino acids long. The CDR3 here is CASSWDRNTEAFF. Here the CDR3 DNA reads TGTGCCAGTAGTTGGGACAGGAACACTGAAGCTTTCTTT.

This chain uses TRBV7-2 with TRBJ2-1; weak D call: TRBD2 (6 bases). This CDR3 contains 15 residues. CDR1 and CDR2 (germline): SGHTA, FQGNSA. Between the trimmed V and J ends, which lost 3 bases and 1 base, there was a span of 10 bases. The CDR3 sequence is CASSLAGRSYNEQFF. Here the CDR3 DNA reads TGTGCCAGCAGCTTGGCGGGGCGGTCCTACAATGAGCAGTTCTTC.

The J gene is TRBJ2-3, the V gene TRBV7-8, with 7 positions matching TRBD1. There are 16 residues in the CDR3. The J segment lost 0 bases and the V segment lost 7 bases, leaving 10 bases of the junction unmatched. CDR1 SGHVS and CDR2 FQNEAQ come from the germline V gene. DNA for the CDR3: TGTGCCAGCACCATCACGGGCAGGGGGAGCACAGATACGCAGTATTTT. Amino acid sequence: CASTITGRGSTDTQYF. Using reference TRBV7-8 and TRBJ2-3 for the parts outside the CDR3, the full variable domain is GAGVSQSPRYKVAKRGQDVALRCDPISGHVSLFWYQQALGQGPEFLTYFQNEAQLDKSGLPSDRFFAERPEGSVSTLKIQRTQQEDSAVYLCASTITGRGSTDTQYFGPGTRLTVL.

The chain recombines TRBV28 with TRBJ1-4; 7 bases fit TRBD1. The length of the CDR3 is 14 residues. The V gene end was trimmed by 3 bases and the J gene end by 8 bases; junction bases not matched to a gene: 6. The V gene's germline CDR1 is MDHEN and CDR2 SYDVKM. DNA of the CDR3: TGTGCCAGCAGTTTCGGACAGGCCTGGGAAAAACTGTTTTTT. The encoded protein is CASSFGQAWEKLFF.

The CDR3 nucleotides are TGTGCCAGCAGGGTCACTAGTACCGGGGAGCTGTTTTTT. This translates into CASRVTSTGELFF. V and J are TRBV2 and TRBJ2-2, with a possible D match to TRBD2 (5 bases). The germline CDR1 and CDR2 sequences are SNHLY and FYNNEI. Trimming removed 6 bases at V and 5 bases at J, with 10 bases between. The CDR3 is 13 amino acids.

This chain uses TRBV10-3 with TRBJ1-5, with 8 bases identical to TRBD1. There are 17 residues in the CDR3. Germline values: CDR1 ENHRY, CDR2 SYGVKD. The V segment lost 2 bases and the J segment 0 bases; nucleotides outside the gene matches: 6. The CDR3 DNA follows: TGTGCCATCAGTGAGGGGACAGGTCTGGGTAGCAATCAGCCCCAGCATTTT. This codes for CAISEGTGLGSNQPQHF.

This clone was observed at least ten times. Other DNA sequences within the sample encode an identical CDR3. The chain carries TRBV24-1 and TRBJ1-1, with 12 positions matching TRBD1. V lost 4 bases and J lost 4; bases outside the gene matches: 3. Germline CDR1 is KGHDR and CDR2 is SFDVKD. CDR3 length equals 15 residues. CDR3 nucleotides: TGTGCCACCAGTGAGGGGACAGGGGGCCGCACTGAAGCTTTCTTT. Protein product: CATSEGTGGRTEAFF.

V usage is TRBV18 and J usage is TRBJ2-6; a possible D gene is TRBD1 (5 bases). The CDR3 totals 13 residues. The V gene lost 2 bases and the J gene lost 11 bases, with 10 bases spanning the gap. Germline CDR1 reads KGHSH; CDR2 reads LQKENI. The CDR3 region has the DNA TGTGCCAGCTCACCAGGGGCCAATGACGTCCTGACTTTC. Residues: CASSPGANDVLTF.

By share, this clone counts as medium-sized (0.01 to 0.1%). V usage is TRBV4-1 and J usage is TRBJ1-2; D gene uncertain. CDR3 size: 14 residues. Germline V CDR1 and CDR2: MGHRA, YSYEKL. Trimming shortened V by 6 bases and J by 4 bases, and 15 bases separated the two germline ends. Here the CDR3 reads CASSSLGRAYGYTF. The CDR3 DNA sequence: TGCGCCAGCAGTTCCCTTGGGAGGGCCTATGGCTACACCTTC.

The chain has TRBV12-5 and TRBJ2-7, with TRBD1 matching 12 bases. The CDR3 extends over 18 amino acids. The junction had 7 bases not matched to a gene; V was cut back by 1 base and J by 0 bases. Germline CDR1 LGHNT, CDR2 FRNRAP. The CDR3 coding sequence is TGTGCTAGTGGTTTGGCTGGGACAGGGGGCTTTCCCTCCTACGAGCAGTACTTC. Amino acid sequence: CASGLAGTGGFPSYEQYF.

V and J are TRBV7-3 and TRBJ2-2; D is undetermined. The CDR3 runs to 13 residues. With 1 base removed from V and 5 bases from J, the gap between germline ends came to 5 bases. CDR1 and CDR2 from the germline V gene are SGHTA and FQGTGA. The CDR3 loop is CASSLSRTGELFF. The CDR3 nucleotides read TGTGCCAGCAGCTTAAGCAGGACCGGGGAGCTGTTTTTT.

V usage is TRBV6-6 and J usage is TRBJ2-7; tentative D call: TRBD2 (5 bases). This CDR3 spans 14 amino acids. V was shortened by 7 bases and J by 0 bases, with 13 bases between the two germline ends. Germline V gene data show CDR1 as MNHNY and CDR2 as SVGAGI (reference sequence). Here the CDR3 DNA reads TGTGCCAGCAAGGGAGTTTTTTTCTCCTACGAGCAGTACTTC. Its protein is CASKGVFFSYEQYF.

This rearrangement joins TRBV3-1 (or the pseudogene TRBV3-2) to TRBJ2-7, with TRBD1 matching 7 bases. Germline values: CDR1 LGHDT, CDR2 YNNKEL (reference sequence). The V and J ends lost 4 bases and 1 base, in that order; junction bases with no gene match: 4. The CDR3 runs 14 residues. CDR3 nucleotides: TGTGCCAGCAGCCCCCGGACAGGATCCTACGAGCAGTACTTC. It is translated as CASSPRTGSYEQYF.

The chain employs TRBV28 and TRBJ1-5, with 8 bases identical to TRBD1. Losses at the gene ends were 10 bases for V and 7 bases for J; bases not matched to a gene: 9. The germline gives CDR1 MDHEN, CDR2 SYDVKM. The CDR3 totals 13 residues. CDR3 DNA: TGTGCCACCTCGGACAGGGCGGGCCAGCCCCAGCATTTT. It yields the protein CATSDRAGQPQHF.

The chain uses TRBV19 and TRBJ1-1; 8 nucleotides line up with TRBD1. CDR1 is LNHDA, CDR2 SQIVND, per germline (reference sequence). The CDR3 consists of 13 residues. V shed 6 bases and J 8 bases; nucleotides not matched to a gene: 8. In nucleotides, the CDR3 is TGTGCCAGTAGGAGGCCAGGGGGCGTCGAAGCTTTCTTT. It encodes CASRRPGGVEAFF.

The chain recombines TRBV7-3 with TRBJ2-5, with 7 bases matching TRBD1. Germline CDR1 and CDR2: SGHTA and FQGTGA. Trimming took 7 bases from V and 2 from J; bases not matched to a gene: 7. The CDR3 runs to 14 residues. As DNA, the CDR3 is TGTGCCAGCACCATCGGGACAGCTCAAGAGACCCAGTACTTC. It encodes CASTIGTAQETQYF. Variable domain in full (rest from reference TRBV7-3 and TRBJ2-5): GAGVSQTPSNKVTEKGKYVELRCDPISGHTALYWYRQSLGQGPEFLIYFQGTGAADDSGLPNDRFFAVRPEGSVSTLKIQRTERGDSAVYLCASTIGTAQETQYFGPGTRLLVL.

The genes are TRBV28 and TRBJ2-3; tentatively, D is TRBD2 (7 bases). The V gene's germline CDR1 is MDHEN and CDR2 SYDVKM. This CDR3 has 16 residues. V was cut by 6 bases and J by 6 bases, with 22 bases left in between. CDR3 residues: CASSPPGRGGKDTQYF. In nucleotides, the CDR3 is TGTGCCAGCAGCCCACCGGGGAGGGGGGGCAAGGATACGCAGTATTTT. The entire variable domain, with the rest obtained from reference TRBV28 and TRBJ2-3, is as follows: DVKVTQSSRYLVKRTGEKVFLECVQDMDHENMFWYRQDPGLGLRLIYFSYDVKMKEKGDIPEGYSVSREKKERFSLILESASTNQTSMYLCASSPPGRGGKDTQYFGPGTRLTVL.

This chain uses TRBV28 with TRBJ2-5, with 9 bases identical to TRBD1. The CDR3 is 14 residues long. After removal of 5 bases from V and 5 bases from J, the junction contained 6 bases not matched to a gene. CDR1 MDHEN and CDR2 SYDVKM come from the germline V gene. CDR3 protein: CASSRGQGTETQYF. As DNA, the CDR3 is TGTGCCAGCAGTAGGGGACAGGGAACGGAGACCCAGTACTTC.

The CDR3 DNA reads as TGTGCCAGCAGTCTTGTCGTCGCGGGGCCCGACACAGATACGCAGTATTTT. This encodes CASSLVVAGPDTDTQYF. The chain recombines TRBV28 with TRBJ2-3; weak D call: TRBD2 (6 bases). Trimming stripped 5 bases from V and 2 bases from J, with 20 bases between. The CDR3 loop spans 17 amino acids. Germline V gene lookup returns CDR1 MDHEN and CDR2 SYDVKM.

This clone appeared once. The V and J genes are TRBV6-5 and TRBJ2-5; weak D call: TRBD2 (6 bases). Germline V gene data show CDR1 as MNHEY and CDR2 as SVGAGI. The CDR3 is 14 amino acids. Trimming stripped 3 bases from V and 1 base from J, with 9 bases between. CDR3 sequence reads: CASSYGTPQETQYF. The CDR3 DNA reads as TGTGCCAGCAGTTATGGGACTCCCCAAGAGACCCAGTACTTC.

The chain is built from TRBV7-9 and TRBJ2-1, with 10 bases aligning to TRBD2. The trim removed 2 bases at V and 7 bases at J, leaving 8 bases unmatched. This CDR3 region has 16 residues. Germline values: CDR1 SEHNR, CDR2 FQNEAQ (reference sequence). CDR3 residues: CASSLSLAGGRNEQFF. CDR3 nucleotide sequence: TGTGCCAGCAGCTTAAGCTTAGCGGGAGGTAGGAATGAGCAGTTCTTC.

The gene calls are TRBV6-5 and TRBJ1-2; TRBD1 agrees at 9 bases. Trimming took 2 bases from V and 4 from J; bases not matched to a gene: 5. Germline values: CDR1 MNHEY, CDR2 SVGAGI. The length of the CDR3 is 15 residues. The CDR3 protein is CASSYGTGTSYGYTF. CDR3 nucleotides: TGTGCCAGCAGTTACGGGACAGGGACCAGCTATGGCTACACCTTC.